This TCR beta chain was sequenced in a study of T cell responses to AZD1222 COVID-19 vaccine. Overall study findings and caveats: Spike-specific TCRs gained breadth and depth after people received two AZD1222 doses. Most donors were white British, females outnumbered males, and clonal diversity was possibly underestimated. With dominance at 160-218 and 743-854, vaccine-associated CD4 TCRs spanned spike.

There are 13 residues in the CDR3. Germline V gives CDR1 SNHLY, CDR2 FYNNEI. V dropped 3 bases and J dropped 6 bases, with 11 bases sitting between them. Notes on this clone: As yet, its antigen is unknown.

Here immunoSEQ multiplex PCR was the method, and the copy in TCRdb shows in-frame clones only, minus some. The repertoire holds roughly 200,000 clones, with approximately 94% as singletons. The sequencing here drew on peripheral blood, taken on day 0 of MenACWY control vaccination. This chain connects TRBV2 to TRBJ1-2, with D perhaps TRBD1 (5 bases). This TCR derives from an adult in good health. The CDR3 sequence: CASSDPGRDGYTF. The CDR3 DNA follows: TGTGCCAGCAGTGACCCGGGACGGGATGGCTACACCTTC.